This T cell receptor (beta chain) was obtained from a study of cytotoxic CD8 clonotypes in ibrutinib-treated CLL. The overall study: Samples yielded averages of approximately 260,000 productive templates and about 100,000 productive rearrangements.

Depths of 1 in 200,000 to 1 in 1 million T cells were the sequencing target. TCRdb's copy holds only in-frame clones and misses some; the assay was immunoSEQ multiplex PCR. The sample records about 68,000 clones, around 84% being singletons. Germline CDR1 and CDR2: SGHRS and YFSETQ. This CDR3 contains 16 residues. V was clipped by 3 bases and J by 0 bases, with 12 bases between them. This chain uses TRBV5-1 with TRBJ1-4; D not resolved. Sample: PBMCs, taken at disease progression, from a patient treated with ibrutinib. The sequence derives from a human donor with chronic lymphocytic leukemia. CDR3 sequence (DNA): TGCGCCAGCAGCTCCGGCAGAACCGCAACTAATGAAAAACTGTTTTTT. Protein: CASSSGRTATNEKLFF.